Shown below are 9 T cell receptor beta chains from a single sample sequenced in a study of T cell clonality in common variable immunodeficiency. Some clones are missing from TCRdb's copy, which holds only in-frame ones; the method was immunoSEQ multiplex PCR. This sample comprises over 20,000 clones, none seen once only. Regarding the study as a whole: Fewer deletions and N-nucleotide insertions were reportedly seen in common variable immunodeficiency TCR beta sequences.

Their specific antigens are unknown. The sample was peripheral blood mononuclear cells. The source of these receptors is a human donor with common variable immunodeficiency.

This clone was seen only a few times. The read terminates 3 residues before the CDR3 end, so the remaining end is supplied by the germline J gene. The chain combines TRBV29-1 with TRBJ1-5; TRBD1 agrees at 9 bases. The CDR3 spans 13 residues. Germline CDR1 reads SQVTM; CDR2 reads ANQGSEA. The J segment lost 5 bases and the V segment lost 8 bases, leaving 7 bases of the junction unmatched. The CDR3 here is CSCSRTGDQPQHF. The part of the CDR3 DNA that was read is TGCAGCTGCTCTAGGACAGGGGATCAGCCC.

For this clone: The read is 3 residues too short to cover the CDR3 end, so that end is filled in from the germline J gene. The chain is built from TRBV7-2 and TRBJ2-1, with 10 nucleotides matching TRBD2. The V and J ends lost 5 bases and 4 bases, in that order; junction bases with no gene match: 2. CDR1 is SGHTA, CDR2 FQGNSA, per germline. The CDR3 is 14 amino acids. CDR3 bases read: TGTGCCAGCAGCCTGGGACTAGCGTACAATGAG. Translating it yields CASSLGLAYNE. The whole CDR3 region reads CASSLGLAYNEQFF.

This clone was seen more than once but under ten times. Read data end 3 residues before the CDR3 end; the end is taken from the germline J gene. J is TRBJ1-2 and V is TRBV7-9, with 7 bases identical to TRBD1. Germline-derived CDR1 and CDR2 are SEHNR and FQNEAQ (reference sequence). This CDR3 has 12 amino acids. Here the CDR3 reads CASSLETGAYTF. The part of the CDR3 DNA that was read is TGTGCCAGCAGCTTAGAAACAGGGGCC.

By share, this clone counts as medium-sized. The read stops 3 residues short of the end of the CDR3; the missing end is completed from the germline J gene. The chain uses TRBV9 and TRBJ2-3; no clear D. Trimming removed 4 bases from V and 2 bases from J, with 11 bases in between. Germline lookup yields CDR1 SGDLS and CDR2 YYNGEE. This CDR3 region has 14 residues. Incomplete CDR3 DNA: TGTGCCAGCAGCCCGCGCGCAACCACAGATACG. This gives the protein CASSPRATTDT. The entire CDR3 reads CASSPRATTDTQYF.

This clone appeared a few times. The CDR3 goes on 3 residues after the read ends, and that part is filled in from the germline J gene. The rearrangement joins TRBV29-1 to TRBJ2-7, with 8 nucleotides matching TRBD2. Germline assignment: CDR1 SQVTM and CDR2 ANQGSEA. The CDR3 consists of 15 residues. Germline trimming cut 2 bases from V and 3 bases from J; bases unmatched to any gene: 9. The CDR3 bases that were read are TGCAGCGTTGAACTTACTAGCGGACCCCGCTACGAG. Protein sequence: CSVELTSGPRYE. In full, the CDR3 is CSVELTSGPRYEQYF.

The sample holds many counts of this clone. CDR3 region: CSARDPGLRTNNEQFF. CDR3 DNA (partial): TGCAGTGCTAGAGACCCGGGACTAAGAACAAACAATGAG. The V gene is TRBV20-1, the J gene TRBJ2-1; 7 nucleotides match TRBD2. The read halts 3 residues ahead of the CDR3 end, with the missing end drawn from the germline J gene. CDR1 and CDR2 (germline): DFQATT, SNEGSKA (reference sequence). V lost 0 bases, J lost 5 bases, and 10 bases stayed unmatched. The CDR3 runs to 16 residues.

As concerns this clone: The read stops 3 residues short of the end of the CDR3; the missing end is completed from the germline J gene. This rearrangement joins TRBV19 to TRBJ2-4, with 14 nucleotides matching TRBD2. J lost 6 bases, V lost 5 bases, and 3 bases had no gene match. The CDR3 loop spans 15 amino acids. Germline CDR1 and CDR2: LNHDA and SQIVND (reference sequence). The CDR3 DNA, read in part, is TGTGCCAGTAGTGATGGGACTAGCGGGAGAAACATT. Residues: CASSDGTSGRNI. The entire CDR3 protein reads CASSDGTSGRNIQYF.

There are a few counts of this clone. The CDR3 end lies 3 residues beyond the end of the read and is filled in from the germline J gene. The chain couples TRBV19 to TRBJ2-1, with 8 bases that match TRBD1. The CDR3 contains 13 residues. The germline gives CDR1 LNHDA, CDR2 SQIVND (reference sequence). The V segment lost 8 bases and the J segment 5 bases; nucleotides outside the gene matches: 5. The CDR3 DNA, read in part, is TGTGCCAGTGGGACAGGACCCGACAATGAG. Protein: CASGTGPDNE. The whole CDR3 region reads CASGTGPDNEQFF.

This clone came up a few times. The read ends 3 residues early relative to the CDR3; the germline J gene fills the gap. The rearrangement joins TRBV18 to TRBJ1-2; no firm D call. Germline V gene sequence: CDR1 KGHSH, CDR2 LQKENI. This CDR3 spans 13 amino acids. Trimming took off 3 bases at V and 5 bases at J, with 10 bases between the two ends. The CDR3 loop reads CASSPGAGYGYTF. The sequenced part of the CDR3 DNA is TGTGCCAGCTCACCGGGAGCGGGGTATGGC.